The 30 T cell receptor beta chains below all came from one sample that was sequenced in a study of blood T cells in healthy people across ages. The second PCR ran 7 to 11 cycles with a sample-barcoded 5' primer and J-beta primers. Via MiXCR, TCRdb re-called the 5' RACE reads, giving one row per CDR3 protein. The data contain 750,000 or so distinct CDR3 sequences, around a quarter of them seen just once; the ten biggest clones take up 9.4%. The sample was also reused in another study, on T cells of mothers and their children.

Sequencing was done on a sample of blood. These receptors all come from a boy aged 5-17 years in good health.

The chain joins TRBV3-1 to TRBJ2-5; 12 nucleotides line up with TRBD2. The J call may be wrong; the DNA end is better matched by TRBJ2-1. CDR3 size: 15 residues. Germline assignment: CDR1 LGHDT and CDR2 YNNKEL (reference sequence). The CDR3 protein is CASRQTSGSRNEQFF. CDR3 DNA: TGTGCCAGCAGACAGACTAGCGGGAGTAGAAATGAGCAGTTCTTC.

This clonotype has more than one count but fewer than ten. This sequence joins TRBV5-1 and TRBJ2-5, with a possible D match to TRBD1 (5 bases). This CDR3 region has 13 residues. V shed 1 base and J shed 5 bases, with 9 bases lying between them. Germline V gene lookup returns CDR1 SGHRS and CDR2 YFSETQ. This chain's CDR3 is CASSLRGDETQYF. The CDR3 DNA is TGCGCCAGCAGCTTGAGGGGCGACGAGACCCAGTACTTC.

The rearrangement joins TRBV20-1 to TRBJ1-6; 8 bases line up with TRBD1. V lost 6 bases to trimming and J lost 9 bases; unmatched junction nucleotides: 13. Per germline, CDR1 DFQATT and CDR2 SNEGSKA (reference sequence). The CDR3 extends over 15 amino acids. The CDR3 sequence: CSAEEGRGRSSPLHF. CDR3 in DNA: TGCAGTGCCGAGGAGGGCAGGGGGCGTAGTTCACCCCTCCACTTT.

This clonotype was picked up a small number of times. The chain joins TRBV12-3 or TRBV12-4 to TRBJ2-7; TRBD2 aligns across 12 bases. Losses at the gene ends were 5 bases for V and 4 bases for J; bases not matched to a gene: 9. The CDR3 is 16 residues long. The CDR3 DNA reads TGTGCCAGCAGTCCGTTGACTAGCGGGAGTTGGTACGAGCAGTACTTC. This sequence encodes CASSPLTSGSWYEQYF.

This clonotype was seen more than once but under ten times. The chain links TRBV7-2 to TRBJ2-7; tentatively, D is TRBD1 (6 bases). Germline CDR1 reads SGHTA; CDR2 reads FQGNSA. Trimming shortened V by 3 bases and J by 3 bases, and 12 bases separated the two germline ends. The CDR3 is made up of 14 amino acids. CDR3 loop: CASSFLDSRYEQYF. CDR3 DNA: TGTGCCAGCAGCTTTCTGGACAGTCGCTACGAGCAGTACTTC.

This clonotype came up a few times. This chain uses TRBV6-5 with TRBJ2-7; D tentatively reads TRBD1 or TRBD2 (5 bases each). CDR3 length: 11 residues. Trimming took 11 bases from V and 5 from J, leaving 13 bases between them. Germline V lookup: CDR1 MNHEY, CDR2 SVGAGI. Written as DNA, the CDR3 is TGTGCCTCCGGGAAGGGGAACGAGCAGTACTTC. Protein sequence: CASGKGNEQYF.

The CDR3 protein is CATSSDRGNTGELFF. In nucleotides, the CDR3 is TGTGCCACCAGCAGCGACAGGGGGAACACCGGGGAGCTGTTTTTT. J is TRBJ2-2 and V is TRBV15, with TRBD1 matching over 8 bases. V lost 3 bases and J lost 1; bases outside the gene matches: 1. Germline loops: CDR1 LNHNV, CDR2 YYDKDF (reference sequence). CDR3 size: 15 residues.

This chain joins TRBV25-1 and TRBJ2-5; a weak D match, TRBD2 (7 bases). The CDR3 totals 16 residues. Trimming took off 1 base at V and 5 bases at J, with 17 bases between the two ends. CDR1 and CDR2 from the germline V gene are MGHDK and SYGVNS. The CDR3: CASSEFVTGRDETQYF. The DNA for the CDR3 is TGTGCCAGCAGTGAATTCGTTACAGGGAGGGATGAGACCCAGTACTTC.

The chain combines TRBV6-5 with TRBJ2-2; 7 bases are a match to TRBD1. The CDR3 sequence is 15 residues long. V shed 4 bases, J shed 6 bases, and the junction held 8 bases outside the gene matches. Germline V gene sequence: CDR1 MNHEY, CDR2 SVGAGI. The CDR3 is CASSLGQRLAGELFF. In DNA, the CDR3 is TGTGCCAGCAGTTTGGGACAGAGATTGGCCGGGGAGCTGTTTTTT.

The chain employs TRBV12-3 or TRBV12-4 and TRBJ2-5, with 10 bases identical to TRBD1. Losses at the gene ends were 7 bases for V and 4 bases for J; bases not matched to a gene: 9. This CDR3 is built from 15 residues. CDR3 protein: CASTIGTGVRETQYF. CDR3 bases: TGTGCCAGCACCATCGGGACAGGGGTCCGAGAGACCCAGTACTTC.

The chain joins TRBV4-1 to TRBJ2-1; D is possibly TRBD1 or TRBD2 (5 bases each). Trimming took off 2 bases at V and 10 bases at J, with 18 bases between the two ends. Per the germline V gene, CDR1 is MGHRA and CDR2 is YSYEKL. The CDR3 consists of 15 residues. CDR3 residues: CASSQTRGTGPEQFF. As DNA, the CDR3 is TGCGCCAGCAGCCAAACTCGGGGCACGGGACCCGAGCAGTTCTTC.

This clonotype was seen a handful of times. The CDR3 region is CASSGTGRETQYF. The CDR3 DNA is TGTGCCAGCAGCGGTACAGGGCGCGAGACCCAGTACTTC. The chain links TRBV9 to TRBJ2-5, with D perhaps TRBD1 (6 bases). V was clipped by 3 bases and J by 5 bases, with 11 bases between them. The CDR3 has 13 residues. Per the germline V gene, CDR1 is SGDLS and CDR2 is YYNGEE.

There are a few counts of this clonotype. V is TRBV29-1 and J is TRBJ2-5; 7 positions agree with TRBD2. Germline CDR1 and CDR2: SQVTM and ANQGSEA. The CDR3 has 14 amino acids. Germline trimming cut 0 bases from V and 5 bases from J; bases unmatched to any gene: 6. The CDR3: CSVEDRREGETQYF. DNA for the CDR3: TGCAGCGTTGAAGATCGCAGGGAGGGGGAGACCCAGTACTTC. The whole variable domain, filled in from reference TRBV29-1 and TRBJ2-5, reads SAVISQKPSRDICQRGTSLTIQCQVDSQVTMMFWYRQQPGQSLTLIATANQGSEATYESGFVIDKFPISRPNLTFSTLTVSNMSPEDSSIYLCSVEDRREGETQYFGPGTRLLVL.

A few counts support this clonotype. V is TRBV7-9 and J is TRBJ2-2, with a tentative D call TRBD1 (5 bases). Germline V gene data show CDR1 as SEHNR and CDR2 as FQNEAQ (reference sequence). This CDR3 comprises 13 residues. V dropped 5 bases and J dropped 6 bases, with 10 bases sitting between them. CDR3 DNA: TGTGCCAGCAGCCCGGTGACAGCCGGGGAGCTGTTTTTT. Encoded protein: CASSPVTAGELFF. Complete variable domain (other parts from reference TRBV7-9 and TRBJ2-2): DTGVSQNPRHKITKRGQNVTFRCDPISEHNRLYWYRQTLGQGPEFLTYFQNEAQLEKSRLLSDRFSAERPKGSFSTLEIQRTEQGDSAMYLCASSPVTAGELFFGEGSRLTVL.

CDR3 protein: CASSLLVDGQETQYF. CDR3 sequence (DNA): TGTGCCAGCAGTTTACTTGTGGACGGGCAAGAGACCCAGTACTTC. The chain is built from TRBV27 and TRBJ2-5; no firm D call. This CDR3 spans 15 amino acids. The germline V gene has CDR1 MNHEY and CDR2 SMNVEV (reference sequence). V lost 2 bases, J lost 2 bases, and 12 bases lay in between.

The sample holds a few counts of this clonotype. The chain links TRBV27 to TRBJ1-1, with 9 bases aligning to TRBD1. The germline V gene encodes CDR1 MNHEY and CDR2 SMNVEV (reference sequence). The V and J ends lost 3 bases and 10 bases, in that order; junction bases with no gene match: 6. CDR3 length: 13 amino acids. As DNA, the CDR3 is TGTGCCAGCAGTTTGGAAGGGACAGGGAGAGCTTTCTTT. It encodes CASSLEGTGRAFF.

This clonotype was recorded many times. J is TRBJ1-1 and V is TRBV11-1; 10 bases match TRBD1. With 5 bases clipped from V and 1 base from J, the junction kept 7 bases outside the gene matches. The CDR3 extends over 16 amino acids. The germline gives CDR1 SGHAT, CDR2 FQDESV (reference sequence). The CDR3 sequence: CASSLTGGAGNTEAFF. In DNA, the CDR3 is TGTGCCAGCAGCCTGACAGGGGGCGCGGGGAACACTGAAGCTTTCTTT. The whole variable domain, remainder taken from reference TRBV11-1 and TRBJ1-1, is EAEVAQSPRYKITEKSQAVAFWCDPISGHATLYWYRQILGQGPELLVQFQDESVVDDSQLPKDRFSAERLKGVDSTLKIQPAELGDSAMYLCASSLTGGAGNTEAFFGQGTRLTVV.

V is TRBV20-1 and J is TRBJ2-3; no clear D. V dropped 6 bases and J dropped 5 bases, with 9 bases sitting between them. The CDR3 spans 11 residues. The germline V gene has CDR1 DFQATT and CDR2 SNEGSKA (reference sequence). Here the CDR3 reads CSAGPRDTQYF. As DNA, the CDR3 is TGCAGTGCAGGACCGCGAGATACGCAGTATTTT.

The rearrangement links TRBV27 to TRBJ2-1; possibly TRBD1 or TRBD2 for D (5 bases each). CDR3 length: 16 residues. V was shortened by 2 bases and J by 6 bases, with 17 bases between the two germline ends. Germline assignment: CDR1 MNHEY and CDR2 SMNVEV (reference sequence). This CDR3 reads CASSLAAPPGANEQFF. The CDR3 nucleotides are TGTGCCAGCAGTTTAGCGGCGCCCCCCGGGGCCAATGAGCAGTTCTTC.

The chain uses TRBV12-3 or TRBV12-4 and TRBJ2-3; tentatively, D is TRBD2 (6 bases). The CDR3 is 15 residues long. The ends were cut back, 6 bases at V and 0 bases at J, with 13 bases in the middle. CDR3 protein: CASRAGLSSTDTQYF. DNA of the CDR3: TGTGCCAGCAGGGCTGGACTAAGCAGCACAGATACGCAGTATTTT.

This clonotype has a handful of counts. The chain joins TRBV6-5 to TRBJ2-5, with D perhaps matching TRBD1 (6 bases). CDR1 and CDR2 (germline): MNHEY, SVGAGI. The V end was cut by 5 bases, the J end by 0 bases, with 13 bases between. The CDR3 is 15 residues long. For the CDR3, the DNA is TGTGCCAGCAGTCCTGGACAGAGGTACCAAGAGACCCAGTACTTC. Its translation is CASSPGQRYQETQYF.

The rearrangement links TRBV5-1 to TRBJ2-7; tentatively, D is TRBD1 or TRBD2 (5 bases each). From germline, CDR1 is SGHRS and CDR2 YFSETQ. There are 15 residues in the CDR3. Trimming shortened V by 4 bases and J by 3 bases, and 17 bases separated the two germline ends. This CDR3 reads CASSPTGGQHYEQYF. CDR3 coding DNA: TGCGCCAGCAGCCCGACTGGGGGTCAGCACTACGAGCAGTACTTC.

The genes are TRBV3-1 and TRBJ2-4; 12 bases match TRBD1. The CDR3 has 17 amino acids. CDR1 and CDR2 from the germline V gene are LGHDT and YNNKEL (reference sequence). With V trimmed by 4 bases and J by 5 bases, 9 bases remained unmatched. CDR3 region: CASSPYGTGGRENIQYF. Written as DNA, the CDR3 is TGTGCCAGCAGCCCCTACGGGACAGGGGGCCGGGAAAACATTCAGTACTTC. Variable domain in full (rest from reference TRBV3-1 and TRBJ2-4): DTAVSQTPKYLVTQMGNDKSIKCEQNLGHDTMYWYKQDSKKFLKIMFSYNNKELIINETVPNRFSPKSPDKAHLNLHINSLELGDSAVYFCASSPYGTGGRENIQYFGAGTRLSVL.

The chain couples TRBV6-5 to TRBJ2-5, with D possibly matching TRBD1 (5 bases). TRBJ2-7 explains the end of the DNA better; the J call may be wrong. CDR1 and CDR2 from the germline V gene are MNHEY and SVGAGI. The CDR3 totals 13 residues. CDR3 sequence: CASRPQGTGEQYF. CDR3 bases: TGTGCCAGCAGACCCCAGGGAACGGGCGAGCAGTACTTC.

V gene TRBV7-2 combines with J gene TRBJ2-5; D ambiguous. V lost 1 base and J lost 0, with 9 bases in between. The V gene's germline CDR1 is SGHTA and CDR2 FQGNSA. CDR3 length: 15 residues. The CDR3 is CASSLGRLYQETQYF. DNA of the CDR3: TGTGCCAGCAGCTTAGGGCGGCTGTACCAAGAGACCCAGTACTTC.

The rearrangement uses TRBV2 and TRBJ2-7; D uncertain. The CDR3 consists of 11 residues. V was shortened by 3 bases and J by 3 bases, with 3 bases between the two germline ends. CDR1 is SNHLY, CDR2 FYNNEI, per germline. Here the CDR3 reads CASSDDYEQYF. Here the CDR3 DNA reads TGTGCCAGCAGTGACGACTACGAGCAGTACTTC.

This clonotype was seen more than once but under ten times. J is TRBJ2-4 and V is TRBV5-1; D is perhaps TRBD1 (5 bases). The CDR3 is 13 amino acids. From germline, CDR1 is SGHRS and CDR2 YFSETQ. Trimming removed 3 bases at V and 8 bases at J, with 12 bases between. The CDR3 bases are TGCGCCAGCAGCTGGCATCAAGGGGACATTCAGTACTTC. It translates to CASSWHQGDIQYF.

The chain couples TRBV7-2 to TRBJ2-5, with 7 bases that match TRBD2. Germline values: CDR1 SGHTA, CDR2 FQGNSA. J gave up 5 bases and V 0 bases, and 6 bases lay outside the gene matches. The CDR3 totals 15 residues. The CDR3: CASSLAYSGRETQYF. CDR3 bases: TGTGCCAGCAGCTTAGCGTACTCCGGGAGGGAGACCCAGTACTTC.

The genes are TRBV6-6 and TRBJ2-2; D is uncertain. The germline V and J ends were trimmed by 8 bases and 5 bases, with 3 bases remaining between them. This CDR3 is built from 10 residues. The germline gives CDR1 MNHNY, CDR2 SVGAGI (reference sequence). The CDR3 DNA reads as TGTGCCAGCGCGACCGGGGAGCTGTTTTTT. Protein: CASATGELFF.

This clonotype was counted ten times or more. The V and J genes are TRBV11-1 and TRBJ2-5; no clear D. This CDR3 region has 11 residues. Trimming cost V 4 bases and J 3 bases, with 3 bases left between them. Germline loops: CDR1 SGHAT, CDR2 FQDESV (reference sequence). This CDR3 is CASSYEETQYF. DNA for the CDR3: TGTGCCAGCAGCTACGAAGAGACCCAGTACTTC. Full variable domain (remainder filled in from reference TRBV11-1 and TRBJ2-5): EAEVAQSPRYKITEKSQAVAFWCDPISGHATLYWYRQILGQGPELLVQFQDESVVDDSQLPKDRFSAERLKGVDSTLKIQPAELGDSAMYLCASSYEETQYFGPGTRLLVL.